A single sample gave rise to the 23 T cell receptor beta chains below, sequenced in a study of cytomegalovirus exposure and HLA in healthy donors. It was with 60 Vbeta and 13 Jbeta primers that the PCR ran. The data were produced by immunoSEQ multiplex PCR, yet TCRdb's version contains in-frame clones alone and is incomplete. The sample yields 98,000 or so clones, 10% seen once. The material sequenced was PBMCs. These receptor sequences come from a man between 40 and 49 years old in good health and CMV-seropositive.

This clone was counted only a few times. The genes are TRBV4-3 and TRBJ2-7, with TRBD2 identical over 10 bases. The ends lost 3 bases at V and 4 bases at J; junction bases unmatched: 6. The V gene's germline CDR1 is LGHNA and CDR2 YSLEER. CDR3 length equals 15 residues. CDR3 sequence reads: CASSQSSGRTYEQYF. The CDR3 nucleotides read TGCGCCAGCAGCCAGTCTAGCGGGAGAACGTACGAGCAGTACTTC.

V usage is TRBV19 and J usage is TRBJ2-7, with 7 bases lining up with TRBD2. J was trimmed by 0 bases and V by 4 bases; bases with no gene match: 3. The germline V gene has CDR1 LNHDA and CDR2 SQIVND (reference sequence). The CDR3 length is 14 residues. This chain's CDR3 is CASSTRDYSYEQYF. CDR3 nucleotide sequence: TGTGCCAGTAGTACACGGGACTACTCCTACGAGCAGTACTTC.

This sequence joins TRBV4-3 and TRBJ2-2, with D maybe TRBD1 (6 bases). The germline V gene has CDR1 LGHNA and CDR2 YSLEER. Trimming shortened V by 1 base and J by 7 bases, and 16 bases separated the two germline ends. The CDR3 has 16 residues. Here the CDR3 DNA reads TGCGCCAGCAGCCAAGTCCACGACAGGTTCGGCGGGGAGCTGTTTTTT. Translated, it gives CASSQVHDRFGGELFF.

The V and J genes are TRBV6-1 and TRBJ2-7; D unresolved. The CDR3 totals 13 residues. The germline V gene has CDR1 MNHNS and CDR2 SASEGT. Trimming cost V 4 bases and J 6 bases, with 13 bases left between them. As DNA, the CDR3 is TGTGCCAGCAGTGGCCAGAAGGAGATCGAGCAGTACTTC. This gives the protein CASSGQKEIEQYF.

The V gene is TRBV7-8, the J gene TRBJ1-5, with TRBD1 matching over 10 bases. The CDR3 totals 16 residues. V lost 6 bases and J lost 0; bases outside the gene matches: 5. Germline V gives CDR1 SGHVS, CDR2 FQNEAQ. The CDR3 sequence: CASRRQGADSNQPQHF. CDR3 coding DNA: TGTGCCAGCAGGAGACAGGGGGCTGATAGCAATCAGCCCCAGCATTTT.

This rearrangement joins TRBV5-1 to TRBJ2-2; 10 nucleotides match TRBD1. The CDR3 runs to 16 residues. J was trimmed by 6 bases and V by 4 bases; bases with no gene match: 9. CDR1 is SGHRS and CDR2 is YFSETQ in the germline V gene. The CDR3 coding sequence is TGCGCCAGCAGCATTACTCCGGGACAGGGGCCCGGGGAGCTGTTTTTT. Translating it yields CASSITPGQGPGELFF.

This clone has just a few counts. V is TRBV4-1 and J is TRBJ2-7; 10 bases align to TRBD2. There are 17 residues in the CDR3. Germline CDR1 MGHRA, CDR2 YSYEKL. Trimming cost V 3 bases and J 6 bases; bases outside gene matches: 14. CDR3 in amino acids: CASSQPILGTSVGEQYF. For the CDR3, the DNA is TGCGCCAGCAGCCAGCCTATTCTCGGGACTAGCGTGGGCGAGCAGTACTTC.

The sample holds a few counts of this clone. The chain uses TRBV5-1 and TRBJ2-7; TRBD2 matches 9 bases. Germline loops: CDR1 SGHRS, CDR2 YFSETQ. With V trimmed by 4 bases and J by 2 bases, 10 bases remained unmatched. The CDR3 spans 16 residues. This chain's CDR3 is CASSVSETSGAYEQYF. DNA for the CDR3: TGCGCCAGCAGCGTGTCTGAGACTAGCGGTGCCTACGAGCAGTACTTC.

This clone was seen a few times. The chain couples TRBV30 to TRBJ1-1, with D possibly being TRBD1 (5 bases). Germline V gene data show CDR1 as GTSNPN and CDR2 as SVGIG (reference sequence). The CDR3 sequence is 13 residues long. V lost 6 bases and J 4 bases, leaving 15 bases between the germline ends. The CDR3 nucleotides read TGTGCCTGTCGAACAGGTCTTGCCACTGAAGCTTTCTTT. It is translated as CACRTGLATEAFF.

The V and J genes are TRBV2 and TRBJ1-1; no clear D. CDR3 length: 13 amino acids. V lost 7 bases and J lost 0, with 9 bases in between. Per the germline V gene, CDR1 is SNHLY and CDR2 is FYNNEI. CDR3 sequence reads: CASTTELNTEAFF. For the CDR3, the DNA is TGTGCCAGCACCACAGAGTTGAACACTGAAGCTTTCTTT.

This clone showed up just a few times. The CDR3 DNA reads as TGTGCCAGCAGCCCTCGGGAGACACGGGAGCTGTTTTTT. Amino acid sequence: CASSPRETRELFF. The V and J genes are TRBV7-3 and TRBJ2-2; TRBD2 is a possible D gene (6 bases). Germline-derived CDR1 and CDR2 are SGHTA and FQGTGA. V was cut by 5 bases and J by 9 bases, with 13 bases left in between. This CDR3 contains 13 residues.

The chain couples TRBV11-2 to TRBJ2-3, with D possibly matching TRBD1 (5 bases). This CDR3 is built from 17 residues. CDR1 SGHAT and CDR2 FQNNGV come from the germline V gene. Trimming took 3 bases from V and 2 from J, leaving 18 bases between them. The CDR3 loop is CASSFRSDRLSTDTQYF. The CDR3 bases are TGTGCCAGCAGCTTCAGGAGCGACAGATTATCCACAGATACGCAGTATTTT.

This clone was seen a handful of times. The CDR3 coding sequence is TGTGCCAGCAGTGAAGCGCCGGCGGGTGATCAGCCCCAGCATTTT. Protein: CASSEAPAGDQPQHF. The genes are TRBV2 and TRBJ1-5; no firm D call. V was shortened by 0 bases and J by 5 bases, with 11 bases between the two germline ends. The CDR3 contains 15 residues. Germline V gives CDR1 SNHLY, CDR2 FYNNEI.

This clone was counted between two and nine times. V is TRBV29-1 and J is TRBJ2-1; 8 bases match TRBD2. The V segment lost 8 bases and the J segment 7 bases; nucleotides outside the gene matches: 13. Germline lookup yields CDR1 SQVTM and CDR2 ANQGSEA. The CDR3 runs 14 residues. CDR3 in amino acids: CSPPPGGPQNEQFF. Here the CDR3 DNA reads TGCAGCCCCCCGCCGGGAGGGCCCCAGAATGAGCAGTTCTTC.

This clone came up a few times. The V and J genes are TRBV18 and TRBJ2-1, with a weak D call TRBD2 (6 bases). The CDR3 loop spans 14 amino acids. The ends were cut back, 5 bases at V and 2 bases at J, with 10 bases in the middle. Germline lookup yields CDR1 KGHSH and CDR2 LQKENI. The CDR3 coding sequence is TGTGCCAGCTCAGTAACGGGAGCCTACAATGAGCAGTTCTTC. Translating gives CASSVTGAYNEQFF.

The chain carries TRBV10-2 and TRBJ1-4; 7 bases map to TRBD1. The CDR3 loop spans 14 amino acids. V lost 8 bases and J lost 11; bases outside the gene matches: 14. Germline CDR1 and CDR2: WSHSY and SAAADI. The CDR3 is CASFGGTVGRKLFF. CDR3 nucleotide sequence: TGCGCCAGCTTTGGCGGGACAGTGGGGAGGAAACTGTTTTTT.

This chain uses TRBV7-8 with TRBJ1-2; 8 positions agree with TRBD1. This CDR3 contains 13 residues. V trimming: 4 bases; J trimming: 4 bases; junction bases outside the gene matches: 2. CDR1 is SGHVS, CDR2 FQNEAQ, per germline. In DNA, the CDR3 is TGTGCCAGCAGCTCGACAGGGGCCTATGGCTACACCTTC. This codes for CASSSTGAYGYTF. Looking up the rest from reference TRBV7-8 and TRBJ1-2 gives the full variable domain: GAGVSQSPRYKVAKRGQDVALRCDPISGHVSLFWYQQALGQGPEFLTYFQNEAQLDKSGLPSDRFFAERPEGSVSTLKIQRTQQEDSAVYLCASSSTGAYGYTFGSGTRLTVV.

The J gene is TRBJ2-2, the V gene TRBV7-2; the D is unclear. Germline values: CDR1 SGHTA, CDR2 FQGNSA. The CDR3 is 14 amino acids. Trimming pared 1 base from V and 5 bases from J, leaving 8 bases between. In DNA, the CDR3 is TGTGCCAGCAGCTTAGATCAGTCTACCGGGGAGCTGTTTTTT. Translating it yields CASSLDQSTGELFF. The complete variable domain, with remaining parts taken from reference TRBV7-2 and TRBJ2-2, reads GAGVSQSPSNKVTEKGKDVELRCDPISGHTALYWYRQSLGQGLEFLIYFQGNSAPDKSGLPSDRFSAERTGGSVSTLTIQRTQQEDSAVYLCASSLDQSTGELFFGEGSRLTVL.

In its sample, this clone was seen a few times. This chain uses TRBV9 with TRBJ2-5, with TRBD2 identical over 10 bases. With V trimmed by 0 bases and J by 5 bases, 10 bases remained unmatched. The CDR3 sequence is 17 residues long. Germline CDR1 and CDR2: SGDLS and YYNGEE. The CDR3 coding sequence is TGTGCCAGCAGCGTAGGGACCCGAGCGGGAGGGCAGGAGACCCAGTACTTC. Residues: CASSVGTRAGGQETQYF.

This clone appeared a few times. The genes are TRBV9 and TRBJ2-2, with D maybe TRBD2 (5 bases). The CDR3 covers 13 residues. V was shortened by 0 bases and J by 7 bases, with 7 bases between the two germline ends. Germline CDR1 SGDLS, CDR2 YYNGEE. Here the CDR3 DNA reads TGTGCCAGCAGCGTAGTAGCGAACGGGGAGCTGTTTTTT. It yields the protein CASSVVANGELFF.

This clone occurred a few times. V gene TRBV5-6 combines with J gene TRBJ1-5; D ambiguous. Germline V gene data show CDR1 as SGHDT and CDR2 as YYEEEE. Trimming cost V 0 bases and J 1 base, with 5 bases left between them. CDR3 length equals 14 residues. The CDR3 is CASSLERSNQPQHF. CDR3 bases: TGTGCCAGCAGCTTGGAACGGAGCAATCAGCCCCAGCATTTT. Based on the CDR3 plus reference TRBV5-6 and TRBJ1-5, the full variable domain is DAGVTQSPTHLIKTRGQQVTLRCSPKSGHDTVSWYQQALGQGPQFIFQYYEEEERQRGNFPDRFSGHQFPNYSSELNVNALLLGDSALYLCASSLERSNQPQHFGDGTRLSIL.

This clone was recorded a few times. V usage is TRBV4-2 and J usage is TRBJ1-5, with D unclear. V was pared by 1 base and J by 6 bases, with 10 bases between. This CDR3 has 14 residues. CDR1 LGHNA and CDR2 YNFKEQ come from the germline V gene. CDR3 sequence: CASSQALGSQPQHF. As DNA, the CDR3 is TGTGCCAGCAGCCAAGCACTAGGTAGTCAGCCCCAGCATTTT.

This clone was counted a few times. Other DNA sequences in the sample encode the same CDR3. V and J are TRBV28 and TRBJ1-5; D unclear. Trimming removed 6 bases at V and 3 bases at J, with 9 bases between. The CDR3 runs 13 residues. Germline CDR1 and CDR2: MDHEN and SYDVKM. CDR3 nucleotide sequence: TGTGCCAGCAGGACACATTCCAATCAGCCCCAGCATTTT. Protein: CASRTHSNQPQHF.